A selection of T cell receptor beta chains follows, all from one sample in a study of OX40 agonist ivuxolimab in advanced cancers. Profiling relied on immunoSEQ multiplex PCR, and the TCRdb table lists in-frame clones only, not all of them. The sample yields more than 70,000 clones, 86% seen once. The sequencing used CD4+ or CD8+ T cells sorted from blood, collected in a trial of the OX40 agonist ivuxolimab. The receptor set was obtained from an adult with an advanced solid tumor such as melanoma, head and neck, liver or kidney cancer. CDR3s include the opening cysteine and the closing phenylalanine or tryptophan. D genes are given only for firm matches. Not every row has a clone size; where given, it reads once, few, many or a size class.

. . TRBJ2-2 TRBV30 CAWSVIRPGELFF TGTGCCTGGAGTGTAATTAGACCCGGGGAGCTGTTTTTT
. TRBD2 TRBJ2-3 TRBV9 CASSVLGGSTDTQYF TGTGCCAGCAGCGTTTTGGGGGGGAGCACAGATACGCAGTATTTT
. TRBD1 TRBJ1-6 TRBV5-5 CASSLETGRSPLHF TGTGCCAGCAGCTTGGAGACAGGGCGATCACCCCTCCACTTT
. . TRBJ1-1 TRBV7-3 CASRQNRENTEAFF TGTGCCAGCAGACAAAACAGGGAGAACACTGAAGCTTTCTTT
. TRBD2 TRBJ2-1 TRBV7-2 CASSSPRGGSAYNEQFF TGTGCCAGCAGCTCGCCCCGGGGGGGATCGGCCTACAATGAGCAGTTCTTC
. . TRBJ2-5 TRBV2 CASSGDSETQYF TGTGCCAGCAGTGGCGACAGCGAGACCCAGTACTTC
. TRBD1 TRBJ2-2 TRBV4-2 CASSQQDRGTGELFF TGTGCCAGCAGCCAACAAGACAGGGGGACCGGGGAGCTGTTTTTT
few . TRBJ2-7 TRBV10-1 CASSAGPGDEQYF TGCGCCAGCAGTGCGGGACCAGGGGACGAGCAGTACTTC
. TRBD1 TRBJ1-4 TRBV6-1 CASRRVWQGDEKLFF TGTGCCAGCAGAAGGGTCTGGCAGGGGGACGAAAAACTGTTTTTT
. . TRBJ2-5 TRBV5-1 CASSWDIEETQYF TGCGCCAGCAGCTGGGACATTGAAGAGACCCAGTACTTC
few . TRBJ1-1 TRBV11-2 CASSFSSDTEAFF TGTGCCAGCAGCTTTTCTAGCGACACTGAAGCTTTCTTT
. . TRBJ2-5 TRBV4-3 CASSQEVRGGTQYF TGCGCCAGCAGCCAAGAGGTGCGGGGCGGGACCCAGTACTTC
. . TRBJ2-5 TRBV9 CASSVQGLAETQYF TGTGCCAGCAGCGTCCAAGGGTTGGCGGAGACCCAGTACTTC
. . TRBJ2-5 TRBV19 CASSMATGETQYF TGTGCCAGTAGTATGGCGACGGGGGAGACCCAGTACTTC
. TRBD1 TRBJ2-7 TRBV28 CASSRQGPYEQYF TGTGCCAGCAGTAGACAGGGCCCCTACGAGCAGTACTTC
. . TRBJ2-3 TRBV7-2 CASSLQGGDTQYF TGTGCCAGCAGCTTACAGGGCGGGGATACGCAGTATTTT
. TRBD1 TRBJ2-5 TRBV7-2 CASSLMTGGWETQYF TGTGCCAGCAGCTTGATGACAGGGGGGTGGGAGACCCAGTACTTC
once . TRBJ1-1 TRBV10-3 CAIRRGANTEAFF TGTGCCATCAGGAGGGGAGCGAACACTGAAGCTTTCTTT
. TRBD1 TRBJ2-7 TRBV28 CASRGTGVLLFYEQYF TGTGCCAGCCGAGGGACAGGGGTGTTACTCTTCTACGAGCAGTACTTC
. . TRBJ2-3 TRBV4-1 CASTDSGSLGADTQYF TGCGCCAGCACCGATAGCGGATCTCTAGGGGCAGATACGCAGTATTTT
. TRBD1 TRBJ1-1 TRBV7-9 CASSLNTNRGTEAFF TGTGCCAGCAGCTTAAATACTAACAGGGGAACTGAAGCTTTCTTT
. . TRBJ1-2 TRBV9 CASSVTWRGKEGYTF TGTGCCAGCAGCGTAACCTGGAGGGGTAAGGAAGGCTACACCTTC
few . TRBJ2-7 TRBV19 CASSIGEDTGYEQYF TGTGCCAGTAGTATCGGGGAGGACACCGGATACGAGCAGTACTTC
. . TRBJ1-6 TRBV4-3 CASSQDLSPYNSPLHF TGCGCCAGCAGCCAAGACCTCTCTCCCTATAATTCACCCCTCCACTTT
. TRBD1 TRBJ1-1 TRBV19 CASSTTGGTEAFF TGTGCCAGTAGCACCACAGGGGGCACTGAAGCTTTCTTT
. . TRBJ2-5 TRBV19 CASSLGVGETQYF TGTGCCAGTAGTCTGGGGGTCGGGGAGACCCAGTACTTC
once TRBD1 TRBJ2-7 TRBV2 CAGLRDRMSEQYF TGTGCCGGGCTCCGGGACAGGATGTCCGAGCAGTACTTC
. . TRBJ1-2 TRBV5-6 CASSFQGRPLGYTF TGTGCCAGCAGCTTCCAAGGACGGCCCCTGGGCTACACCTTC
. . TRBJ2-7 TRBV4-2 CASSQDRQWEQYF TGTGCCAGCAGCCAAGATCGGCAGTGGGAGCAGTACTTC
. TRBD1 TRBJ1-5 TRBV19 CASSTGRFSTGVNQPQHF TGTGCCAGTAGTACCGGACGGTTTAGCACAGGGGTCAATCAGCCCCAGCATTTT
. TRBD1 TRBJ1-4 TRBV18 CASSPWDRTNEKLFF TGTGCCAGCTCACCATGGGACAGAACTAATGAAAAACTGTTTTTT
. TRBD2 TRBJ2-4 TRBV9 CASSDGRAKNIQYF TGTGCCAGCAGCGACGGGAGGGCCAAAAACATTCAGTACTTC
. . TRBJ2-5 TRBV18 CASSPLDTPRPDF TGTGCCAGCTCACCTCTCGATACCCCCAGACCGGACTTC
. . TRBJ2-1 TRBV9 CASSVVSTSNEQFF TGTGCCAGCAGCGTAGTCTCAACTAGCAATGAGCAGTTCTTC
. . TRBJ2-2 TRBV2 CASSAGGPNTGELFF TGTGCCAGCAGTGCGGGGGGCCCGAACACCGGGGAGCTGTTTTTT
. . TRBJ1-2 TRBV5-6 CASSVDYGYTF TGTGCCAGCAGCGTCGACTATGGCTACACCTTC
. TRBD1 TRBJ1-6 TRBV5-1 CASSSTGVSRNNNSPLHF TGCGCCAGCAGCTCGACAGGGGTTTCACGAAATAATAATTCACCCCTCCACTTT
. . TRBJ2-3 TRBV7-2 CASSRGWESTDTQYF TGTGCCAGCAGCCGTGGGTGGGAAAGCACAGATACGCAGTATTTT
. . TRBJ2-3 TRBV28 CASSLRGSRDTQYF TGTGCCAGCAGTTTAAGGGGCTCGAGAGATACGCAGTATTTT
few TRBD1 TRBJ1-5 TRBV7-3 CASSPTGDQPQHF TGTGCCAGCAGCCCGACAGGGGATCAGCCCCAGCATTTT
. . TRBJ1-2 TRBV5-1 CASSLQPGEGYGYTF TGCGCCAGCAGCTTACAACCAGGGGAGGGCTATGGCTACACCTTC
few . TRBJ1-1 TRBV28 CASIPPGLNTEAFF TGTGCCAGCATCCCCCCAGGGTTGAACACTGAAGCTTTCTTT
. . TRBJ1-5 TRBV2 CAVNSPPGQALFGNQPQHF TGTGCCGTTAACAGCCCGCCGGGACAAGCGTTGTTTGGCAATCAGCCCCAGCATTTT
. . TRBJ2-7 TRBV9 CASSVSGQGGYYEQYF TGTGCCAGCAGCGTAAGCGGCCAGGGGGGTTATTACGAGCAGTACTTC
. . TRBJ2-3 TRBV4-2 CASSQEVPDTQYF TGTGCCAGCAGCCAAGAAGTCCCAGATACGCAGTATTTT
. TRBD2 TRBJ2-2 TRBV25-1 CASSDSGLAGVSGELFF TGTGCCAGCAGTGACTCCGGACTAGCGGGGGTATCCGGGGAGCTGTTTTTT
once . TRBJ2-3 TRBV5-1 CASSGAGRTRGDTQYF TGCGCCAGCAGTGGGGCGGGGAGAACTCGGGGAGATACGCAGTATTTT
. TRBD2 TRBJ2-5 TRBV7-2 CASSFSGVQETQYF TGTGCCAGCAGCTTTAGCGGGGTCCAAGAGACCCAGTACTTC